The 28 T cell receptor beta chains reported below all come from one sample, sequenced in a study of T cells in Graves' hyperthyroidism and ophthalmopathy. There were TCR beta CDR3 regions amplified from RNA transcripts. In the first-round RT-PCR of the TCR CDR3, the HTBI primer set was used. TCRdb re-analysed the multiplex PCR reads in MiXCR, keeping a single row per CDR3 protein. The data hold approximately 520,000 distinct CDR3 sequences, with less than 25% observed a single time. What was sequenced was blood. These receptors came from a man aged 18-30 years with Graves' hyperthyroidism.

A word on this clonotype: Given a much more abundant clone one base away, this may be a read error. The rearrangement joins TRBV2 to TRBJ2-5; 8 positions match TRBD2. CDR1 and CDR2 (germline): SNHLY, FYNNEI. This CDR3 spans 11 amino acids. The CDR3 loop reads CASAAGETRYF. CDR3 nucleotide sequence: TGTGCCAGCGCAGCGGGAGAGACCCGGTACTTC.

This clonotype was detected many times. The chain combines TRBV6-1 with TRBJ2-2; D is possibly TRBD2 (5 bases). Per germline, CDR1 MNHNS and CDR2 SASEGT. V lost 9 bases and J 4 bases, leaving 15 bases between the germline ends. The CDR3 is made up of 14 amino acids. CDR3 bases: TGTGCCAGTTCCGGAGATCGGGGCACCGGGGAGCTGTTTTTT. It yields the protein CASSGDRGTGELFF.

The rearrangement joins TRBV28 to TRBJ2-5; possibly TRBD2 for D (5 bases). CDR3 size: 16 residues. CDR1 and CDR2 (germline): MDHEN, SYDVKM. Trimming removed 2 bases at V and 5 bases at J, with 18 bases between. Here the CDR3 reads CASSLRGVTVRETQYF. CDR3 nucleotide sequence: TGTGCCAGCAGTTTACGGGGTGTGACGGTTAGGGAGACCCAGTACTTC. The full variable domain, with the rest looked up from reference TRBV28 and TRBJ2-5, is DVKVTQSSRYLVKRTGEKVFLECVQDMDHENMFWYRQDPGLGLRLIYFSYDVKMKEKGDIPEGYSVSREKKERFSLILESASTNQTSMYLCASSLRGVTVRETQYFGPGTRLLVL.

This clonotype was found many times. The chain uses TRBV2 and TRBJ1-1; possibly TRBD1 for D (5 bases). The CDR3 consists of 14 residues. Trimming shortened V by 4 bases and J by 0 bases, and 9 bases separated the two germline ends. Germline V gene sequence: CDR1 SNHLY, CDR2 FYNNEI. The chain's CDR3 is CASSGGRLNTEAFF. The CDR3 DNA is TGTGCCAGCAGTGGGGGACGGTTGAACACTGAAGCTTTCTTT.

This clonotype was detected many times. The chain combines TRBV2 with TRBJ2-2; TRBD2 is a possible D gene (5 bases). The V gene's germline CDR1 is SNHLY and CDR2 FYNNEI. The CDR3 runs to 15 residues. V lost 9 bases to trimming and J lost 0 bases, with 14 bases between them. This CDR3 is CASSPRGSNTGELFF. DNA of the CDR3: TGTGCCAGTAGCCCCCGGGGATCGAACACCGGGGAGCTGTTTTTT. The variable domain in full, with the rest retrieved from reference TRBV2 and TRBJ2-2, is EPEVTQTPSHQVTQMGQEVILRCVPISNHLYFYWYRQILGQKVEFLVSFYNNEISEKSEIFDDQFSVERPDGSNFTLKIRSTKLEDSAMYFCASSPRGSNTGELFFGEGSRLTVL.

The chain employs TRBV12-5 and TRBJ1-1, with a tentative D call TRBD1 (5 bases). Germline loops: CDR1 LGHNT, CDR2 FRNRAP. V dropped 6 bases and J dropped 1 base, with 9 bases sitting between them. This CDR3 has 13 amino acids. CDR3 DNA sequence: TGTGCTAGTGGATCTGGACAGAACACTGAAGCTTTCTTT. Protein sequence: CASGSGQNTEAFF.

Concerning this clonotype: At one end, the junction sequence differs from germline, possibly due to a read error. The chain employs TRBV4-1 and TRBJ1-1; D ambiguous. The germline CDR1 and CDR2 sequences are MGHRA and YSYEKL. The CDR3 loop spans 11 amino acids. The CDR3 bases are TGCGCCATCAGCCCGGGCACTGAAGCTTTCTTT. This encodes CAISPGTEAFF.

This clonotype was recorded many times. The chain carries TRBV16 and TRBJ2-7; the D gene is possibly TRBD2 (6 bases). Germline CDR1 reads KGHSY; CDR2 reads FQNENV. This CDR3 is built from 14 residues. Trimming pared 2 bases from V and 5 bases from J, leaving 13 bases between. CDR3 DNA: TGTGCCAGCAGCCAACTCGGGACTTTTGACGAGCAGTACTTC. Translating gives CASSQLGTFDEQYF. Using reference TRBV16 and TRBJ2-7 for the parts outside the CDR3, the full variable domain is GEEVAQTPKHLVRGEGQKAKLYCAPIKGHSYVFWYQQVLKNEFKFLISFQNENVFDETGMPKERFSAKCLPNSPCSLEIQATKLEDSAVYFCASSQLGTFDEQYFGPGTRLTVT.

This clonotype was seen a handful of times. Possible read error: a much larger clone is one base away. The J gene is TRBJ2-5, the V gene TRBV12-3 or TRBV12-4; D is perhaps TRBD1 or TRBD2 (6 bases each). The CDR3 loop spans 15 amino acids. The DNA for the CDR3 is TGTGCCAGCAGTTCGGGCAGGGGACTTAGGGAGACCAAGTACTTC. Translated: CASSSGRGLRETKYF.

This clonotype was recorded many times. CDR3 in amino acids: CASSLSRDLYGYTF. The CDR3, as DNA: TGTGCCAGCAGTCTATCCAGGGACCTCTATGGCTACACCTTC. V gene TRBV28 combines with J gene TRBJ1-2; perhaps TRBD1 as D (5 bases). There are 14 residues in the CDR3. V was cut by 5 bases and J by 4 bases, with 14 bases left in between. CDR1 and CDR2 from the germline V gene are MDHEN and SYDVKM.

This clonotype was detected ten times or more. The genes are TRBV6-5 and TRBJ1-1; a weak D match, TRBD1 (5 bases). Per the germline V gene, CDR1 is MNHEY and CDR2 is SVGAGI. Trimming took off 6 bases at V and 0 bases at J, with 11 bases between the two ends. This CDR3 has 14 amino acids. CDR3 DNA: TGTGCCAGCAGAGCAGGGTTTATGAACACTGAAGCTTTCTTT. Translating it yields CASRAGFMNTEAFF.

This clonotype was detected ten times or more. This sequence joins TRBV2 and TRBJ1-1, with 7 positions matching TRBD1. Germline V gene sequence: CDR1 SNHLY, CDR2 FYNNEI. V shed 6 bases and J 2 bases; nucleotides not matched to a gene: 9. The CDR3 length is 15 residues. CDR3 DNA sequence: TGTGCCAGCAGCGGCCCAGGGACAGCCAACACTGAAGCTTTCTTT. Translation gives CASSGPGTANTEAFF.

This clonotype was counted only a few times. The V call is TRBV20-1, the J call TRBJ2-2, with 11 bases fitting TRBD2. With 0 bases clipped from V and 5 bases from J, the junction kept 11 bases outside the gene matches. The CDR3 runs to 18 residues. CDR1 is DFQATT and CDR2 is SNEGSKA in the germline V gene (reference sequence). Written as DNA, the CDR3 is TGCAGTGCTAGAGATTTGGTAGCGGGGGGGCAGGTGACCGGGGAGCTGTTTTTT. Translated: CSARDLVAGGQVTGELFF.

There are a few counts of this clonotype. The V gene is TRBV18, the J gene TRBJ2-5; D gene unclear. The CDR3 spans 13 residues. The germline V gene has CDR1 KGHSH and CDR2 LQKENI. V lost 6 bases to trimming and J lost 5 bases, with 13 bases between them. The CDR3 DNA is TGTGCCAGCTCGCCCGGGCAGGCGGAGACCCAGTACTTC. Its protein product is CASSPGQAETQYF.

The sample holds a few counts of this clonotype. The chain couples TRBV30 to TRBJ2-7, with a tentative D call TRBD2 (7 bases). The CDR3 has 15 amino acids. Germline values: CDR1 GTSNPN, CDR2 SVGIG (reference sequence). V gave up 0 bases and J gave up 7 bases, with 19 bases separating them. For the CDR3, the DNA is TGTGCCTGGAGTGTACGGGCGGGGGCCCCTTGGGAGCAGTACTTC. Its translation is CAWSVRAGAPWEQYF. The full variable domain, rest sourced from reference TRBV30 and TRBJ2-7, is SQTIHQWPATLVQPVGSPLSLECTVEGTSNPNLYWYRQAAGRGLQLLFYSVGIGQISSEVPQNLSASRPQDRQFILSSKKLLLSDSGFYLCAWSVRAGAPWEQYFGPGTRLTVT.

This clonotype was seen at least ten times. The chain joins TRBV2 to TRBJ2-5, with D uncertain. This CDR3 has 14 residues. Germline values: CDR1 SNHLY, CDR2 FYNNEI. With 5 bases removed from V and 2 bases from J, the gap between germline ends came to 12 bases. CDR3 sequence reads: CASSPGPLQETQYF. In nucleotides, the CDR3 is TGTGCCAGCAGTCCCGGACCTTTACAAGAGACCCAGTACTTC. Supplemented by reference TRBV2 and TRBJ2-5, the full variable domain reads EPEVTQTPSHQVTQMGQEVILRCVPISNHLYFYWYRQILGQKVEFLVSFYNNEISEKSEIFDDQFSVERPDGSNFTLKIRSTKLEDSAMYFCASSPGPLQETQYFGPGTRLLVL.

This clonotype was recorded many times. V usage is TRBV19 and J usage is TRBJ1-1; D is undetermined. The V end was cut by 10 bases, the J end by 1 base, with 13 bases between. Per the germline V gene, CDR1 is LNHDA and CDR2 is SQIVND (reference sequence). The length of the CDR3 is 13 residues. CDR3: CATRHGPNTEAFF. The DNA for the CDR3 is TGTGCCACTAGACACGGCCCGAACACTGAAGCTTTCTTT.

This clonotype has only a few counts. The chain links TRBV6-5 to TRBJ2-5; D unclear. CDR3 length equals 14 residues. V was pared by 0 bases and J by 1 base, with 6 bases between. From germline, CDR1 is MNHEY and CDR2 SVGAGI. The CDR3 DNA reads TGTGCCAGCAGTTACTCCCCCCGCCAAGAGACCCAGTACTTC. Residues: CASSYSPRQETQYF.

Ten or more counts support this clonotype. CDR3 region: CASSYSMGYGYTF. The CDR3 DNA sequence: TGTGCCAGCAGTTACTCCATGGGCTATGGCTACACCTTC. The chain combines TRBV6-5 with TRBJ1-2; no firm D call. Germline CDR1 MNHEY, CDR2 SVGAGI. CDR3 length equals 13 residues. V gave up 0 bases and J gave up 4 bases, with 6 bases separating them.

This clonotype was recorded a few times. V and J are TRBV5-1 and TRBJ2-5; D is unclear. The V gene lost 2 bases and the J gene lost 4 bases, with 15 bases spanning the gap. CDR1 SGHRS and CDR2 YFSETQ come from the germline V gene. The CDR3 loop spans 15 amino acids. The CDR3 protein is CASSLLGPVAETQYF. The CDR3 DNA follows: TGCGCCAGCAGCTTACTGGGCCCCGTGGCAGAGACCCAGTACTTC. Combining the CDR3 with reference TRBV5-1 and TRBJ2-5 gives the whole variable domain KAGVTQTPRYLIKTRGQQVTLSCSPISGHRSVSWYQQTPGQGLQFLFEYFSETQRNKGNFPGRFSGRQFSNSRSEMNVSTLELGDSALYLCASSLLGPVAETQYFGPGTRLLVL.

A remark on this clonotype: Being one base from a much bigger clone, this may be a read error. The chain couples TRBV20-1 to TRBJ1-5; a possible D gene is TRBD1 (5 bases). This CDR3 has 14 amino acids. Germline CDR1 and CDR2: DFQATT and SNEGSKA (reference sequence). CDR3 residues: CSARFAGFNQRQHF. The CDR3 DNA is TGCAGTGCTAGGTTTGCAGGGTTCAATCAGCGCCAGCATTTT.

This clonotype has a count of ten or more. The V call is TRBV12-3 or TRBV12-4, the J call TRBJ1-1, with 7 bases identical to TRBD1. The trim removed 4 bases at V and 5 bases at J, leaving 1 base unmatched. The CDR3 totals 12 residues. CDR3 bases: TGTGCCAGCAGTTCAGGGGGAACTGAAGCTTTCTTT. It codes for CASSSGGTEAFF.

In this sample, this clonotype turned up many times. The V gene is TRBV12-3 or TRBV12-4, the J gene TRBJ2-6; the D gene is possibly TRBD1 (7 bases). Trimming took 1 base from V and 3 from J, leaving 10 bases between them. The CDR3 runs to 16 residues. The CDR3 DNA follows: TGTGCCAGCAGTTTAGGACAGGGAGGTGGGGCCAACGTCCTGACTTTC. It yields the protein CASSLGQGGGANVLTF.

The genes are TRBV3-1 and TRBJ2-5; 9 bases agree with TRBD1. Unmatched junction bases numbered 9, after V lost 5 bases and J lost 5 bases. The CDR3 is 15 residues long. The germline CDR1 and CDR2 sequences are LGHDT and YNNKEL (reference sequence). CDR3 sequence reads: CASSKDRGTEETQYF. CDR3 DNA sequence: TGTGCCAGCAGCAAGGACAGGGGCACCGAGGAGACCCAGTACTTC.

This clonotype was counted ten times or more. The J gene is TRBJ1-1, the V gene TRBV6-5, with 8 bases fitting TRBD1. This CDR3 region has 15 residues. The ends lost 5 bases at V and 6 bases at J; junction bases unmatched: 11. CDR1 and CDR2 (germline): MNHEY, SVGAGI. Written as DNA, the CDR3 is TGTGCCAGCAGTATTGAAGGACAGGGTGGGGCTGAAGCTTTCTTT. Encoded protein: CASSIEGQGGAEAFF.

This clonotype was recorded at least ten times. The J gene is TRBJ2-2, the V gene TRBV28, with 9 bases that match TRBD1. With V trimmed by 4 bases and J by 7 bases, 7 bases remained unmatched. The CDR3 loop spans 15 amino acids. Germline V CDR1 and CDR2: MDHEN, SYDVKM. CDR3 in DNA: TGTGCCAGCAGTTGCGACAGGGGGTATTTCGGGGAGCTGTTTTTT. Protein: CASSCDRGYFGELFF.

This clonotype was seen ten or more times. The rearrangement joins TRBV2 to TRBJ2-2; TRBD2 agrees at 10 bases. Unmatched junction bases numbered 4, after V lost 3 bases and J lost 3 bases. The CDR3 runs 16 residues. CDR1 SNHLY and CDR2 FYNNEI come from the germline V gene. The DNA of the CDR3 is TGTGCCAGCAGTGATGATAGCGGGGGGTACACCGGGGAGCTGTTTTTT. This sequence encodes CASSDDSGGYTGELFF.

This clonotype was seen ten or more times. The genes are TRBV11-2 and TRBJ2-7; TRBD1 aligns across 10 bases. V shed 1 base and J 5 bases; nucleotides not matched to a gene: 8. The CDR3 spans 16 residues. Germline V gene sequence: CDR1 SGHAT, CDR2 FQNNGV. The CDR3 coding sequence is TGTGCCAGCAGCTTAGGAGGGGGACAGGGGTTCCACGAGCAGTACTTC. Its translation: CASSLGGGQGFHEQYF.